Listed here are 29 T cell receptor beta chains from one sample, sequenced in a study of identical twins. TCRdb passed the 5' RACE reads through MiXCR, listing each CDR3 protein once. The sample has around 100,000 distinct CDR3 sequences; 5.9% are singletons. Sequencing was performed on memory T cells sorted from blood. Receptors were obtained from a woman in her fifties or sixties in good health.

At least ten counts were recorded for this clonotype. This chain connects TRBV6-5 to TRBJ2-7; perhaps TRBD2 as D (6 bases). The length of the CDR3 is 14 residues. V dropped 8 bases and J dropped 3 bases, with 17 bases sitting between them. The V gene's germline CDR1 is MNHEY and CDR2 SVGAGI. DNA for the CDR3: TGTGCCAGCCAGTGGACGGAGGGGAACTACGAGCAGTACGTC. Its translation is CASQWTEGNYEQYV.

This clonotype was detected many times. The DNA for the CDR3 is TGCGCCAGCAGGCCTACAGGTTTCCCTGGTGATACGCAGTATTTT. Its protein is CASRPTGFPGDTQYF. The chain has TRBV10-1 and TRBJ2-3, with D perhaps TRBD1 (5 bases). The CDR3 spans 15 residues. With 6 bases removed from V and 6 bases from J, the gap between germline ends came to 19 bases. Germline CDR1 and CDR2: WNHNN and SYGVQD (reference sequence).

This clonotype was seen ten or more times. The CDR3 loop reads CASSGNRETQYF. CDR3 nucleotide sequence: TGCGCCAGCAGCGGGAACCGGGAGACCCAGTACTTC. This chain connects TRBV5-1 to TRBJ2-5, with unresolved D. This CDR3 comprises 12 residues. Trimming removed 4 bases at V and 5 bases at J, with 9 bases between. Germline V gene lookup returns CDR1 SGHRS and CDR2 YFSETQ. The full variable domain, completed using reference TRBV5-1 and TRBJ2-5, is KAGVTQTPRYLIKTRGQQVTLSCSPISGHRSVSWYQQTPGQGLQFLFEYFSETQRNKGNFPGRFSGRQFSNSRSEMNVSTLELGDSALYLCASSGNRETQYFGPGTRLLVL.

This clonotype was found many times. The rearrangement joins TRBV4-1 to TRBJ2-1; D gene uncertain. V lost 4 bases, J lost 12 bases, and 25 bases lay in between. The CDR3 sequence is 16 residues long. CDR1 is MGHRA and CDR2 is YSYEKL in the germline V gene. The CDR3 nucleotides are TGCGCCAGCAGCCCCTCTCGTGGGCCGCGCAGCGAATGGCAGTTCTTC. It is translated as CASSPSRGPRSEWQFF.

This clonotype came up many times. The chain is built from TRBV6-2 or TRBV6-3 and TRBJ2-5; D is uncertain. CDR1 and CDR2 from the germline V gene are MNHEY and SVGEGT. There are 13 residues in the CDR3. Trimming took 4 bases from V and 5 from J, leaving 11 bases between them. CDR3 protein: CASSFNRWETQYF. As DNA, the CDR3 is TGTGCCAGCAGTTTTAATCGATGGGAGACCCAGTACTTC.

In its sample, this clonotype was seen many times. The chain links TRBV5-1 to TRBJ2-2, with TRBD2 matching 8 bases. The CDR3 runs to 15 residues. Per germline, CDR1 SGHRS and CDR2 YFSETQ. The junction had 2 bases not matched to a gene; V was cut back by 4 bases and J by 0 bases. The CDR3 loop is CASSLSGTNTGELFF. The CDR3 DNA reads TGCGCCAGCAGCCTTAGCGGGACGAACACCGGGGAGCTGTTTTTT. Variable domain in full (rest from reference TRBV5-1 and TRBJ2-2): KAGVTQTPRYLIKTRGQQVTLSCSPISGHRSVSWYQQTPGQGLQFLFEYFSETQRNKGNFPGRFSGRQFSNSRSEMNVSTLELGDSALYLCASSLSGTNTGELFFGEGSRLTVL.

This clonotype was counted many times. CDR3 DNA sequence: TGTGCCAGCAGCGTAGTGGGGACCGGAGAGCAGTACTTC. Amino acid sequence: CASSVVGTGEQYF. This chain uses TRBV9 with TRBJ2-7, with D possibly being TRBD1 or TRBD2 (5 bases each). Trimming shortened V by 0 bases and J by 7 bases, and 11 bases separated the two germline ends. Germline values: CDR1 SGDLS, CDR2 YYNGEE. This CDR3 comprises 13 residues.

This clonotype has at least ten counts. The gene calls are TRBV20-1 and TRBJ2-7, with 9 bases that match TRBD1. Germline V CDR1 and CDR2: DFQATT, SNEGSKA (reference sequence). CDR3 length: 13 amino acids. V was clipped by 5 bases and J by 5 bases; unmatched bases: 7. This CDR3 is CSASDRGAHEQYF. CDR3 DNA: TGCAGTGCTTCAGACAGGGGGGCCCACGAGCAGTACTTC.

This chain joins TRBV30 and TRBJ2-7; 7 bases line up with TRBD1. CDR3 length: 13 amino acids. Germline V gene sequence: CDR1 GTSNPN, CDR2 SVGIG (reference sequence). With V trimmed by 8 bases and J by 2 bases, 9 bases remained unmatched. CDR3 coding DNA: TGTGCCACGCATCACAGGGGCACCTACGAGCAGTACTTC. It specifies CATHHRGTYEQYF.

This clonotype was seen ten or more times. The chain links TRBV6-5 to TRBJ2-3, with D possibly matching TRBD2 (6 bases). This CDR3 is built from 12 residues. Trimming stripped 2 bases from V and 9 bases from J, with 9 bases between. Germline values: CDR1 MNHEY, CDR2 SVGAGI. This chain's CDR3 is CASSYAAGTQYF. The CDR3 bases are TGTGCCAGCAGTTACGCGGCGGGGACGCAGTATTTT.

There are many counts of this clonotype. The chain employs TRBV29-1 and TRBJ1-2; tentative D call: TRBD1 (5 bases). Germline CDR1 reads SQVTM; CDR2 reads ANQGSEA. The CDR3 sequence is 11 residues long. The V and J ends lost 4 bases and 8 bases respectively, with 11 bases between them. The CDR3: CSVVGPGGYTF. The DNA of the CDR3 is TGCAGCGTTGTAGGCCCAGGGGGCTACACCTTC.

This clonotype was observed at least ten times. The chain carries TRBV27 and TRBJ1-2; tentatively, D is TRBD1 (6 bases). CDR1 and CDR2 from the germline V gene are MNHEY and SMNVEV (reference sequence). The CDR3 has 11 residues. Trimming pared 9 bases from V and 8 bases from J, leaving 13 bases between. The CDR3 DNA follows: TGTGCCAGTAGGGGGGCGGTCGGCTACACCTTC. Residues: CASRGAVGYTF.

This clonotype was seen at least ten times. The J gene is TRBJ2-3, the V gene TRBV12-3 or TRBV12-4, with D unresolved. This CDR3 is 15 amino acids long. The V end was cut by 6 bases, the J end by 6 bases, with 19 bases between. CDR3 loop: CASRPPYGPDDTQYF. CDR3 bases: TGTGCCAGCAGGCCCCCTTACGGCCCTGACGATACGCAGTATTTT.

This clonotype was seen at least ten times. V is TRBV25-1 and J is TRBJ1-5, with TRBD1 as a possible D gene (6 bases). V lost 3 bases and J 4 bases, leaving 13 bases between the germline ends. This CDR3 is built from 15 residues. Per the germline V gene, CDR1 is MGHDK and CDR2 is SYGVNS. The DNA of the CDR3 is TGTGCCAGCAGTGACCCACAGGGTAGGAATCAGCCCCAGCATTTT. Its protein product is CASSDPQGRNQPQHF.

This clonotype was counted only a few times. The genes are TRBV9 and TRBJ2-5; D is ambiguous. Germline V CDR1 and CDR2: SGDLS, YYNGEE. There are 14 residues in the CDR3. V lost 7 bases and J 1 base, leaving 14 bases between the germline ends. CDR3 DNA: TGTGCCAGCGGTAGCTCCGCAATCCAAGAGACCCAGTACTTC. It translates to CASGSSAIQETQYF.

The chain uses TRBV27 and TRBJ2-5; D might be TRBD1 (5 bases). The CDR3 is 13 amino acids. Germline V lookup: CDR1 MNHEY, CDR2 SMNVEV (reference sequence). V was cut by 8 bases and J by 7 bases, with 17 bases left in between. The CDR3 DNA reads TGTGCCAGCCGAAACCGGACAAAAGGGACCCAGTACTTC. Its translation is CASRNRTKGTQYF.

This clonotype has ten or more counts. The chain recombines TRBV4-1 with TRBJ1-4; D is ambiguous. V was trimmed by 5 bases and J by 0 bases, leaving 7 bases between them. This CDR3 has 14 amino acids. Per germline, CDR1 MGHRA and CDR2 YSYEKL. CDR3 loop: CASSLRATNEKLFF. CDR3 bases: TGCGCCAGCAGCTTGAGGGCAACTAATGAAAAACTGTTTTTT.

A few counts support this clonotype. This chain joins TRBV30 and TRBJ1-2; possibly TRBD1 for D (5 bases). Germline values: CDR1 GTSNPN, CDR2 SVGIG (reference sequence). Trimming cost V 0 bases and J 6 bases, with 14 bases left between them. CDR3 size: 14 residues. The CDR3 reads CAWSVQGQRDGYTF. The CDR3 region has the DNA TGTGCCTGGAGTGTCCAGGGCCAGAGGGATGGCTACACCTTC.

This clonotype has a count of ten or more. This chain connects TRBV20-1 to TRBJ2-5; D possibly matches TRBD1 or TRBD2 (6 bases each). Trimming pared 3 bases from V and 9 bases from J, leaving 11 bases between. Per germline, CDR1 DFQATT and CDR2 SNEGSKA (reference sequence). CDR3 length equals 11 residues. This CDR3 is CSARYREAQYF. The CDR3 coding sequence is TGCAGTGCTAGGTACAGGGAGGCCCAGTACTTC.

The table lists this clonotype with many counts. The chain couples TRBV4-2 to TRBJ2-7; D is uncertain. The V end lost 8 bases, the J end lost 4 bases, and 9 bases lay between the germline ends. Germline V gene sequence: CDR1 LGHNA, CDR2 YNFKEQ. The CDR3 covers 11 residues. CDR3 sequence (DNA): TGTGCCAGCGGGAACGCTTACGAGCAGTACTTC. Protein sequence: CASGNAYEQYF.

The table lists this clonotype with many counts. The chain links TRBV12-3 or TRBV12-4 to TRBJ2-1; D remains unclear. The CDR3 sequence is 12 residues long. Between the trimmed V and J ends, which lost 2 bases and 7 bases, there was a span of 6 bases. CDR3 sequence reads: CASSLRANEQFF. CDR3 in DNA: TGTGCCAGCAGTTTACGGGCGAATGAGCAGTTCTTC.

Ten or more counts support this clonotype. V and J are TRBV20-1 and TRBJ2-1, with 10 positions matching TRBD1. Germline CDR1 DFQATT, CDR2 SNEGSKA (reference sequence). The ends lost 4 bases at V and 4 bases at J; junction bases unmatched: 7. The CDR3 length is 15 residues. The CDR3 DNA is TGCAGTGCTATCTCCGGGACAGGGGCGTACAATGAGCAGTTCTTC. The encoded protein is CSAISGTGAYNEQFF.

Ten or more counts support this clonotype. CDR3 protein: CASSPLLGDTQYF. The CDR3 nucleotides read TGTGCCAGCAGTCCCCTTCTGGGGGATACGCAGTATTTT. The chain carries TRBV7-9 and TRBJ2-3; D not certain. V gave up 6 bases and J gave up 6 bases, with 13 bases separating them. CDR1 is SEHNR, CDR2 FQNEAQ, per germline (reference sequence). This CDR3 is 13 amino acids long.

Only a few counts were recorded for this clonotype. V is TRBV4-2 and J is TRBJ2-1; D remains ambiguous. The CDR3 spans 12 residues. Germline-derived CDR1 and CDR2 are LGHNA and YNFKEQ. V lost 0 bases, J lost 7 bases, and 4 bases lay in between. In DNA form, the CDR3 reads TGTGCCAGCAGCCAAGATTGGAATGAGCAGTTCTTC. Translation gives CASSQDWNEQFF.

This clonotype was counted many times. This chain connects TRBV3-1 to TRBJ1-2; TRBD1 matches 7 bases. Germline V gives CDR1 LGHDT, CDR2 YNNKEL (reference sequence). This CDR3 has 11 residues. Trimming removed 4 bases from V and 7 bases from J; junction bases left unmatched: 0. CDR3 in amino acids: CASSRQGGYTF. CDR3 bases: TGTGCCAGCAGCCGACAGGGTGGCTACACCTTC.

This clonotype was observed many times. V and J are TRBV5-1 and TRBJ2-5; TRBD2 aligns across 7 bases. V lost 3 bases and J lost 2; bases outside the gene matches: 1. The germline V gene encodes CDR1 SGHRS and CDR2 YFSETQ. CDR3 size: 13 residues. As DNA, the CDR3 is TGCGCCAGCAGCTCAGCGGGACAAGAGACCCAGTACTTC. Amino acid sequence: CASSSAGQETQYF.

This clonotype has at least ten counts. The chain has TRBV29-1 and TRBJ2-1, with 7 nucleotides matching TRBD2. The germline V gene encodes CDR1 SQVTM and CDR2 ANQGSEA. The CDR3 consists of 11 residues. CDR3 sequence: CQGGSFNEQFF. In nucleotides, the CDR3 is TGCCAAGGCGGGAGTTTCAATGAGCAGTTCTTC.

The table lists this clonotype with a few counts. This chain joins TRBV7-9 and TRBJ2-7; 9 nucleotides match TRBD2. In germline, CDR1 is SEHNR, CDR2 FQNEAQ (reference sequence). This CDR3 has 15 residues. The V segment lost 5 bases and the J segment 7 bases; nucleotides outside the gene matches: 12. CDR3 protein: CASSRMGNLAGEQYF. In DNA form, the CDR3 reads TGTGCCAGCAGCCGCATGGGCAATCTAGCGGGGGAGCAGTACTTC.

This clonotype showed up many times. The chain combines TRBV20-1 with TRBJ2-2; 8 positions agree with TRBD2. V gave up 6 bases and J gave up 3 bases; unmatched junction bases: 12. The CDR3 covers 16 residues. Germline loops: CDR1 DFQATT, CDR2 SNEGSKA (reference sequence). The CDR3 nucleotides read TGCAGTGCCCGCCGGGGGGGAGCGGGGTACACCGGGGAGCTGTTTTTT. It translates to CSARRGGAGYTGELFF.